The 18 T cell receptor beta chains reported below all come from one sample, sequenced in a study of blood T cell repertoires in COVID-19 (TCRdb year 2020). Library construction relied on the immunoSEQ multiplex PCR assay. TCRdb took this table from immuneACCESS and kept in-frame rearrangements with V and J called. Such tables lack part of the clones; where checked against another copy, unresolved V genes explain under half of the gap, and the rest is unexplained. The sample records 250,000 to 400,000 clones, roughly 85% of which are singletons. The ten largest clones add up to under 2% of the sample. Sequenced: PBMCs or T cells enriched from blood (not recorded which). These receptors were taken from a woman aged 25 to 39 who had been exposed to COVID-19.

This chain uses TRBV5-6 with TRBJ1-2; weak D call: TRBD1 (5 bases). Trimming removed 0 bases from V and 6 bases from J, with 6 bases in between. The CDR3 totals 12 residues. Germline-derived CDR1 and CDR2 are SGHDT and YYEEEE. The DNA of the CDR3 is TGTGCCAGCAGCTTGGTAGGGGATGGCTACACCTTC. Protein sequence: CASSLVGDGYTF.

The chain recombines TRBV21-1 with TRBJ1-5. TRBV21-1 is a listed pseudogene. CDR3 length: 15 amino acids. Written as DNA, the CDR3 is TGTGCCAGCAGCAAAGTGCGCGGATCCAATCAGCCCCAGCATTTT. This encodes CASSKVRGSNQPQHF.

The V gene is TRBV10-2, the J gene TRBJ2-7, with TRBD2 identical over 15 bases. The V gene end was trimmed by 6 bases and the J gene end by 5 bases; junction bases not matched to a gene: 11. The CDR3 spans 17 residues. Germline loops: CDR1 WSHSY, CDR2 SAAADI. The CDR3 bases are TGCGCCAGCAGATTGGGACTAGCGGGGGGATTCCTCGACGAGCAGTACTTC. Protein sequence: CASRLGLAGGFLDEQYF.

This clone was seen ten or more times. The chain uses TRBV25-1 and TRBJ1-1, with TRBD1 matching 8 bases. The CDR3 is 16 residues long. Per germline, CDR1 MGHDK and CDR2 SYGVNS. V shed 3 bases and J 3 bases; nucleotides not matched to a gene: 9. CDR3 amino acids: CASSDAWTGRDTEAFF. As DNA, the CDR3 is TGTGCCAGCAGTGATGCTTGGACAGGGAGGGACACTGAAGCTTTCTTT.

V is TRBV14 and J is TRBJ2-7, with 8 bases that match TRBD2. Germline-derived CDR1 and CDR2 are SGHDN and FVKESK. V gave up 1 base and J gave up 1 base; unmatched junction bases: 3. The CDR3 is 15 amino acids. CDR3 DNA: TGTGCCAGCAGCCAAGTAGCGGGACTGTCCTACGAGCAGTACTTC. Translation: CASSQVAGLSYEQYF. Full variable domain (remainder filled in from reference TRBV14 and TRBJ2-7): EAGVTQFPSHSVIEKGQTVTLRCDPISGHDNLYWYRRVMGKEIKFLLHFVKESKQDESGMPNNRFLAERTGGTYSTLKVQPAELEDSGVYFCASSQVAGLSYEQYFGPGTRLTVT.

This sequence joins TRBV6-5 and TRBJ1-5, with D perhaps TRBD1 (6 bases). Germline values: CDR1 MNHEY, CDR2 SVGAGI. Trimming took off 6 bases at V and 7 bases at J, with 13 bases between the two ends. The CDR3 contains 13 residues. The DNA of the CDR3 is TGTGCCAGCAGAAAGACAGGTAACCAGCCCCAGCATTTT. This translates into CASRKTGNQPQHF.

CDR3 DNA: TGCGCCAGCAGCTTGACCGGGACAGGGCGAGAGACCCAGTACTTC. It encodes CASSLTGTGRETQYF. The rearrangement uses TRBV5-1 and TRBJ2-5; 9 bases line up with TRBD1. In germline, CDR1 is SGHRS, CDR2 YFSETQ. The junction had 5 bases not matched to a gene; V was cut back by 1 base and J by 4 bases. The CDR3 runs 15 residues.

On this clone: Within the sample, other DNA sequences also encode this same CDR3. The rearrangement joins TRBV30 to TRBJ1-5, with D unclear. The CDR3 runs 13 residues. Per germline, CDR1 GTSNPN and CDR2 SVGIG (reference sequence). V gave up 0 bases and J gave up 7 bases, with 10 bases separating them. The CDR3 DNA reads as TGTGCCTGGAGTGTAGGAGGGAACCAGCCCCAGCATTTT. Amino acid sequence: CAWSVGGNQPQHF.

The chain uses TRBV30 and TRBJ1-1; D possibly corresponds to TRBD1 (6 bases). The CDR3 has 12 amino acids. The germline V and J ends were trimmed by 7 bases and 0 bases, with 9 bases remaining between them. Germline V gives CDR1 GTSNPN, CDR2 SVGIG (reference sequence). This CDR3 reads CAFDRMNTEAFF. In nucleotides, the CDR3 is TGTGCCTTCGACAGGATGAACACTGAAGCTTTCTTT.

CDR3 loop: CASSSGTGGLFSTDTQYF. The CDR3 region has the DNA TGCGCCAGCAGCTCCGGGACAGGGGGACTGTTTAGCACAGATACGCAGTATTTT. This chain uses TRBV5-1 with TRBJ2-3, with 11 nucleotides matching TRBD1. CDR1 and CDR2 (germline): SGHRS, YFSETQ. The ends lost 3 bases at V and 0 bases at J; junction bases unmatched: 9. The CDR3 runs 18 residues.

The chain uses TRBV30 and TRBJ1-2, with 9 bases that match TRBD1. CDR1 and CDR2 from the germline V gene are GTSNPN and SVGIG (reference sequence). CDR3 size: 13 residues. Unmatched junction bases numbered 0, after V lost 3 bases and J lost 1 base. CDR3 sequence: CAWRDRGNYGYTF. The CDR3 DNA follows: TGTGCCTGGAGGGACAGGGGTAACTATGGCTACACCTTC. The variable domain in full, with the rest retrieved from reference TRBV30 and TRBJ1-2, is SQTIHQWPATLVQPVGSPLSLECTVEGTSNPNLYWYRQAAGRGLQLLFYSVGIGQISSEVPQNLSASRPQDRQFILSSKKLLLSDSGFYLCAWRDRGNYGYTFGSGTRLTVV.

V usage is TRBV4-2 and J usage is TRBJ2-5; D not resolved. The ends were cut back, 0 bases at V and 2 bases at J, with 7 bases in the middle. The CDR3 runs to 14 residues. The V gene's germline CDR1 is LGHNA and CDR2 YNFKEQ. The CDR3 sequence is CASSQEKTQETQYF. CDR3 in DNA: TGTGCCAGCAGCCAAGAAAAGACTCAAGAGACCCAGTACTTC.

CDR3: CATSDPATGSEKLFF. CDR3 bases: TGTGCCACCAGTGACCCCGCTACAGGGAGTGAAAAACTGTTTTTT. The chain joins TRBV24-1 to TRBJ1-4; the D gene is possibly TRBD1 (6 bases). The V and J ends lost 4 bases and 7 bases respectively, with 15 bases between them. This CDR3 is 15 amino acids long. Germline V CDR1 and CDR2: KGHDR, SFDVKD.

The gene calls are TRBV30 and TRBJ1-1; TRBD1 might be the D (6 bases). The germline V gene has CDR1 GTSNPN and CDR2 SVGIG (reference sequence). V lost 3 bases to trimming and J lost 10 bases, with 12 bases between them. The CDR3 runs to 11 residues. In DNA, the CDR3 is TGTGCCTGGAGGACAGGCTTTGCAGCTTTCTTT. Protein sequence: CAWRTGFAAFF. The full variable domain, its missing parts supplied by reference TRBV30 and TRBJ1-1, is SQTIHQWPATLVQPVGSPLSLECTVEGTSNPNLYWYRQAAGRGLQLLFYSVGIGQISSEVPQNLSASRPQDRQFILSSKKLLLSDSGFYLCAWRTGFAAFFGQGTRLTVV.

The chain recombines TRBV16 with TRBJ2-7, with a possible D match to TRBD1 (6 bases). This CDR3 region has 14 residues. Trimming stripped 1 base from V and 5 bases from J, with 12 bases between. Germline V gene lookup returns CDR1 KGHSY and CDR2 FQNENV. CDR3 nucleotides: TGTGCCAGCAGCCAATGGACAGCCCCTCACGAGCAGTACTTC. The encoded protein is CASSQWTAPHEQYF.

This clone was found a few times. The chain links TRBV7-8 to TRBJ2-7, with 10 bases matching TRBD2. V shed 5 bases and J 6 bases; nucleotides not matched to a gene: 7. CDR3 size: 14 residues. The germline V gene encodes CDR1 SGHVS and CDR2 FQNEAQ. The CDR3 DNA follows: TGTGCCAGCAGCCCTCCTAGCGGGAGACTCGAGCAGTACTTC. This encodes CASSPPSGRLEQYF.

The rearrangement joins TRBV4-2 to TRBJ1-1, with TRBD1 as a possible D gene (5 bases). The CDR3 spans 14 residues. V shed 0 bases and J shed 6 bases, with 11 bases lying between them. Germline V CDR1 and CDR2: LGHNA, YNFKEQ. DNA for the CDR3: TGTGCCAGCAGCCAAGATTGGGGGGGAGCTGAAGCTTTCTTT. It specifies CASSQDWGGAEAFF.

This chain connects TRBV10-3 to TRBJ2-3, with 7 bases that match TRBD2. With V trimmed by 4 bases and J by 5 bases, 6 bases remained unmatched. The CDR3 sequence is 14 residues long. The germline CDR1 and CDR2 sequences are ENHRY and SYGVKD. The CDR3 loop is CAISALAEGDTQYF. In DNA form, the CDR3 reads TGTGCCATCAGTGCCCTAGCGGAGGGAGATACGCAGTATTTT.